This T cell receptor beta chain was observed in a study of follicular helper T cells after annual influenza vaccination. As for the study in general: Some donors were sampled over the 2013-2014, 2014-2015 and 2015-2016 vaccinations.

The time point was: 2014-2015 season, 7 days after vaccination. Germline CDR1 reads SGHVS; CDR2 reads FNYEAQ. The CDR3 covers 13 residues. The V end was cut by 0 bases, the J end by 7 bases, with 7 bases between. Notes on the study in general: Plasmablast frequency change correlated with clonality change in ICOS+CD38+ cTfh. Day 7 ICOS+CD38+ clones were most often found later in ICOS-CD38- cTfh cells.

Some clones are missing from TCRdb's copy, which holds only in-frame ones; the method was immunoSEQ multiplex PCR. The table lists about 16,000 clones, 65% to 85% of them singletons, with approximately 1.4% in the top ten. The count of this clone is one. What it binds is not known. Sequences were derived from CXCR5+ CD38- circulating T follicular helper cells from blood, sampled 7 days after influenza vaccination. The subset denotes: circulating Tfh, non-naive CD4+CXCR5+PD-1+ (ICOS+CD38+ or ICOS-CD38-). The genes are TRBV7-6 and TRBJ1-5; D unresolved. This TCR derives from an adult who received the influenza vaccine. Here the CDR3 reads CASSLAPRQPQHF. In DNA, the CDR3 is TGTGCCAGCAGCTTAGCCCCCCGGCAGCCCCAGCATTTT.